The 32 T cell receptor beta chains presented below share a single source sample, sequenced in a study of identical twins. A single record per CDR3 protein comes from TCRdb applying MiXCR to the 5' RACE reads. This sample has about 810,000 distinct CDR3 sequences, with 9% to 15% found just once. This same sample was also part of a study on yellow fever vaccine responses in identical twins.

Sequenced sample: PBMCs. The receptors were sampled from a woman aged 18 to 35 in good health.

There are many counts of this clonotype. V and J are TRBV12-3 or TRBV12-4 and TRBJ2-3, with 9 bases identical to TRBD1. V was pared by 6 bases and J by 6 bases, with 7 bases of the junction left unmatched. The CDR3 covers 14 residues. CDR3 region: CASSRTGVGDTQYF. The CDR3 DNA reads as TGTGCCAGCAGCCGGACAGGGGTGGGGGATACGCAGTATTTT.

This clonotype was found many times. The CDR3 nucleotides are TGTGCCAGCAGCAAAACTAGCGGTCTATCCTACGAGCAGTACTTC. It specifies CASSKTSGLSYEQYF. The genes are TRBV7-2 and TRBJ2-7; 8 bases align to TRBD2. The germline CDR1 and CDR2 sequences are SGHTA and FQGNSA. The CDR3 consists of 15 residues. Trimming at V came to 5 bases and at J to 1 base, leaving 7 bases not matched to a gene.

The J gene is TRBJ2-7, the V gene TRBV6-5, with 7 bases identical to TRBD1. From germline, CDR1 is MNHEY and CDR2 SVGAGI. The CDR3 spans 16 residues. Trimming at V came to 0 bases and at J to 7 bases, leaving 12 bases not matched to a gene. The CDR3 DNA is TGTGCCAGCAGTTACTCGACAGGGCCGTTTCCCACTGAGCAGTACTTC. Protein: CASSYSTGPFPTEQYF.

V usage is TRBV6-1 and J usage is TRBJ2-7; weak D call: TRBD2 (6 bases). Germline CDR1 is MNHNS and CDR2 is SASEGT. Trimming cost V 6 bases and J 2 bases, with 14 bases left between them. The CDR3 is made up of 14 amino acids. The CDR3 nucleotides are TGTGCCAGCAGGACGGGACTCGCACCCTACGAGCAGTACTTC. It codes for CASRTGLAPYEQYF.

This clonotype was detected many times. The chain joins TRBV29-1 to TRBJ2-3, with 10 nucleotides matching TRBD2. V was pared by 3 bases and J by 0 bases, with 9 bases of the junction left unmatched. The CDR3 is made up of 17 amino acids. The germline V gene has CDR1 SQVTM and CDR2 ANQGSEA. CDR3 nucleotide sequence: TGCAGCGTTGACTCTAGCGGGAGCCCTTATAGCACAGATACGCAGTATTTT. Amino acid sequence: CSVDSSGSPYSTDTQYF.

This clonotype was detected only a few times. The V gene is TRBV24-1, the J gene TRBJ2-2; no clear D. Germline CDR1 is KGHDR and CDR2 is SFDVKD. CDR3 size: 14 residues. The germline V and J ends were trimmed by 6 bases and 5 bases, with 12 bases remaining between them. The CDR3 here is CATSSRKTTGELFF. The CDR3 DNA sequence: TGTGCCACCAGTAGCCGAAAGACTACCGGGGAGCTGTTTTTT.

V gene TRBV9 combines with J gene TRBJ1-2; 8 bases fit TRBD1. Germline V CDR1 and CDR2: SGDLS, YYNGEE. The V and J ends lost 4 bases and 8 bases, in that order; junction bases with no gene match: 13. The CDR3 extends over 15 amino acids. CDR3 sequence reads: CASSPRSPAGGGYTF. The CDR3, as DNA: TGTGCCAGCAGCCCCCGCTCCCCGGCAGGGGGCGGCTACACCTTC.

The sample holds a few counts of this clonotype. The V call is TRBV6-6, the J call TRBJ2-3, with 9 bases that match TRBD2. The CDR3 has 13 residues. After removal of 6 bases from V and 5 bases from J, the junction contained 3 bases not matched to a gene. Germline V gene lookup returns CDR1 MNHNY and CDR2 SVGAGI (reference sequence). CDR3 amino acids: CASREREVDTQYF. CDR3 nucleotides: TGTGCCAGCAGGGAGCGGGAGGTAGATACGCAGTATTTT.

The V and J genes are TRBV29-1 and TRBJ1-2; no reliable D call. Germline CDR1 reads SQVTM; CDR2 reads ANQGSEA. The CDR3 extends over 12 amino acids. The V gene lost 4 bases and the J gene lost 6 bases, with 12 bases spanning the gap. CDR3 residues: CSVGLAGDGYTF. CDR3 DNA sequence: TGCAGCGTTGGTCTGGCAGGCGATGGCTACACCTTC.

Only a few counts were recorded for this clonotype. V usage is TRBV12-3 or TRBV12-4 and J usage is TRBJ1-5; maybe TRBD1 (5 bases). This CDR3 is built from 13 residues. The V end lost 1 base, the J end lost 8 bases, and 9 bases lay between the germline ends. The CDR3 spells CASSLGSGEPQHF. The DNA of the CDR3 is TGTGCCAGCAGTTTAGGATCGGGGGAGCCCCAGCATTTT.

There are many counts of this clonotype. The CDR3 region has the DNA TGCAGTGCTAGACCAATACTAGCGGGGAGCACAGATACGCAGTATTTT. Translation gives CSARPILAGSTDTQYF. This chain joins TRBV20-1 and TRBJ2-3; 10 bases fit TRBD2. The CDR3 has 16 residues. J was trimmed by 0 bases and V by 2 bases; bases with no gene match: 5. CDR1 is DFQATT, CDR2 SNEGSKA, per germline (reference sequence).

The chain couples TRBV5-1 to TRBJ2-4; tentatively, D is TRBD1 or TRBD2 (6 bases each). The CDR3 covers 17 residues. Looked up from germline, CDR1 is SGHRS and CDR2 is YFSETQ. V was cut by 1 base and J by 5 bases, with 19 bases left in between. The CDR3 bases are TGCGCCAGCAGCTTGATGGGGGTCGGGGGCGTCGAAAACATTCAGTACTTC. Amino acids: CASSLMGVGGVENIQYF.

The chain couples TRBV2 to TRBJ2-7; D call uncertain. With 0 bases removed from V and 5 bases from J, the gap between germline ends came to 11 bases. Germline values: CDR1 SNHLY, CDR2 FYNNEI. The CDR3 is 14 amino acids. DNA for the CDR3: TGTGCCAGCAGTGAAGCCCCCGGGTTCCACGAGCAGTACTTC. This sequence encodes CASSEAPGFHEQYF.

This rearrangement joins TRBV6-1 to TRBJ2-7; TRBD1 matches at 10 bases. The CDR3 loop spans 13 amino acids. With 6 bases clipped from V and 6 bases from J, the junction kept 5 bases outside the gene matches. The germline V gene encodes CDR1 MNHNS and CDR2 SASEGT. DNA of the CDR3: TGTGCCAGCAGGCGGACAGGGGGTTCCGAGCAGTACTTC. Translated: CASRRTGGSEQYF.

This chain links TRBV29-1 with TRBJ2-7; 8 bases map to TRBD2. This CDR3 has 12 residues. Germline V gives CDR1 SQVTM, CDR2 ANQGSEA. V lost 7 bases to trimming and J lost 1 base; unmatched junction nucleotides: 3. The CDR3 DNA reads as TGCAGCGGTACTAGCGGATCCTACGAGCAGTACTTC. As protein: CSGTSGSYEQYF.

This clonotype was seen more than once but under ten times. The rearrangement links TRBV7-9 to TRBJ1-1; tentatively, D is TRBD1 (6 bases). V was cut by 0 bases and J by 6 bases, with 14 bases left in between. The CDR3 has 15 amino acids. Germline assignment: CDR1 SEHNR and CDR2 FQNEAQ (reference sequence). CDR3 nucleotides: TGTGCCAGCAGCTTAGCCGCAGGGGAGACGGCTGAAGCTTTCTTT. It specifies CASSLAAGETAEAFF. The full variable domain, with the rest looked up from reference TRBV7-9 and TRBJ1-1, is DTGVSQNPRHKITKRGQNVTFRCDPISEHNRLYWYRQTLGQGPEFLTYFQNEAQLEKSRLLSDRFSAERPKGSFSTLEIQRTEQGDSAMYLCASSLAAGETAEAFFGQGTRLTVV.

This chain joins TRBV24-1 and TRBJ2-6, with 11 bases aligning to TRBD1. CDR1 is KGHDR and CDR2 is SFDVKD in the germline V gene. This CDR3 comprises 18 residues. V lost 4 bases to trimming and J lost 4 bases; unmatched junction nucleotides: 8. DNA of the CDR3: TGTGCCACCAGTGACCCCGGGACAGGGGGATACGGGGCCAACGTCCTGACTTTC. It yields the protein CATSDPGTGGYGANVLTF.

This clonotype has only a few counts. The chain recombines TRBV12-5 with TRBJ2-7; D perhaps matches TRBD2 (6 bases). Trimming took off 0 bases at V and 5 bases at J, with 17 bases between the two ends. The germline V gene has CDR1 LGHNT and CDR2 FRNRAP. This CDR3 region has 16 residues. CDR3 nucleotide sequence: TGTGCTAGTGGTTTGGTACTAGGCAGGGAGGTCGACGAGCAGTACTTC. It yields the protein CASGLVLGREVDEQYF.

This clonotype was observed many times. This chain joins TRBV20-1 and TRBJ2-1; D is uncertain. V lost 3 bases and J 2 bases, leaving 8 bases between the germline ends. This CDR3 region has 13 residues. From germline, CDR1 is DFQATT and CDR2 SNEGSKA (reference sequence). For the CDR3, the DNA is TGCAGTGCTAGTCCCGAAGCCTACAATGAGCAGTTCTTC. As protein: CSASPEAYNEQFF.

This sequence joins TRBV20-1 and TRBJ2-7; no definite D call. Trimming shortened V by 1 base and J by 9 bases, and 10 bases separated the two germline ends. The CDR3 runs to 11 residues. Germline lookup yields CDR1 DFQATT and CDR2 SNEGSKA (reference sequence). In nucleotides, the CDR3 is TGCAGTGCTAGAGCACCCTCTGGGCAGTACTTC. It translates to CSARAPSGQYF.

In this sample, this clonotype turned up a few times. The CDR3 nucleotides are TGCGCCAGCAGCCAAGAGGGAGTGACCACAGATACGCAGTATTTT. Translation gives CASSQEGVTTDTQYF. This chain links TRBV4-1 with TRBJ2-3, with D tentatively TRBD2 (5 bases). Trimming took off 0 bases at V and 2 bases at J, with 9 bases between the two ends. Germline assignment: CDR1 MGHRA and CDR2 YSYEKL. This CDR3 is built from 15 residues.

A few counts support this clonotype. The chain recombines TRBV24-1 with TRBJ1-1; D may be TRBD1 (5 bases). Between the trimmed V and J ends, which lost 3 bases and 8 bases, there was a span of 12 bases. There are 13 residues in the CDR3. The germline V gene has CDR1 KGHDR and CDR2 SFDVKD. The chain's CDR3 is CATSDPGRGEAFF. Written as DNA, the CDR3 is TGTGCCACCAGTGATCCTGGACGGGGGGAAGCTTTCTTT.

This clonotype appeared a few times. V gene TRBV13 combines with J gene TRBJ1-4, with D perhaps TRBD1 (6 bases). The CDR3 is 12 amino acids. Trimming took off 8 bases at V and 11 bases at J, with 15 bases between the two ends. Germline loops: CDR1 PRHDT, CDR2 FYEKMQ (reference sequence). In nucleotides, the CDR3 is TGTGCCAGCCGGCAAGAAGGGGGGAAACTGTTTTTT. It codes for CASRQEGGKLFF.

In its sample, this clonotype was seen a few times. The rearrangement joins TRBV5-1 to TRBJ2-5; D remains ambiguous. The V end was cut by 0 bases, the J end by 2 bases, with 8 bases between. CDR3 length: 14 amino acids. Germline loops: CDR1 SGHRS, CDR2 YFSETQ. CDR3: CASSLVAEQETQYF. CDR3 coding DNA: TGCGCCAGCAGCTTGGTGGCCGAACAAGAGACCCAGTACTTC.

A few counts support this clonotype. The CDR3 region is CASSLGGEYYGYTF. The DNA for the CDR3 is TGTGCCAGCAGCTTGGGGGGCGAGTACTATGGCTACACCTTC. The V and J genes are TRBV11-2 and TRBJ1-2, with D possibly matching TRBD1 (6 bases). Germline assignment: CDR1 SGHAT and CDR2 FQNNGV. The CDR3 is 14 amino acids. Trimming shortened V by 3 bases and J by 3 bases, and 11 bases separated the two germline ends.

The chain employs TRBV12-3 or TRBV12-4 and TRBJ2-1; the match to TRBD2 covers 8 bases. This CDR3 region has 14 residues. V lost 8 bases, J lost 3 bases, and 6 bases stayed unmatched. The CDR3 sequence: CASQTSGDYNEQFF. CDR3 DNA: TGTGCCAGCCAAACTAGCGGAGACTACAATGAGCAGTTCTTC.

The sample holds a few counts of this clonotype. The chain is built from TRBV28 and TRBJ2-5, with D perhaps given as TRBD1 or TRBD2 (5 bases each). The CDR3 extends over 15 amino acids. V gave up 3 bases and J gave up 2 bases, with 13 bases separating them. CDR1 and CDR2 (germline): MDHEN, SYDVKM. The DNA of the CDR3 is TGTGCCAGCAGTTTTTTTCGGGGCTCACAAGAGACCCAGTACTTC. The encoded protein is CASSFFRGSQETQYF.

This clonotype appeared a few times. The V gene is TRBV4-1, the J gene TRBJ1-4; 7 nucleotides match TRBD1. From germline, CDR1 is MGHRA and CDR2 YSYEKL. V trimming: 0 bases; J trimming: 6 bases; junction bases outside the gene matches: 4. The CDR3 has 15 residues. The CDR3 region has the DNA TGCGCCAGCAGCCAAGAAGGGGGCGCTTATGAAAAACTGTTTTTT. The encoded protein is CASSQEGGAYEKLFF.

The gene calls are TRBV6-1 and TRBJ1-5; no clear D. The V end was cut by 1 base, the J end by 0 bases, with 7 bases between. The germline CDR1 and CDR2 sequences are MNHNS and SASEGT. The CDR3 contains 15 residues. The CDR3 protein is CASSEGVNSNQPQHF. In nucleotides, the CDR3 is TGTGCCAGCAGTGAAGGGGTTAATAGCAATCAGCCCCAGCATTTT.

This clonotype was detected a few times. The gene calls are TRBV4-2 and TRBJ2-2, with D hard to call. The CDR3 consists of 16 residues. V was clipped by 1 base and J by 4 bases, with 13 bases between them. CDR1 is LGHNA, CDR2 YNFKEQ, per germline. In DNA form, the CDR3 reads TGTGCCAGCAGCCAAGGGGGTACAGTGGGCACCGGGGAGCTGTTTTTT. Its translation: CASSQGGTVGTGELFF.

There are a few counts of this clonotype. V gene TRBV28 combines with J gene TRBJ2-7, with unresolved D. Germline values: CDR1 MDHEN, CDR2 SYDVKM. The CDR3 is made up of 15 amino acids. Trimming cost V 3 bases and J 5 bases, with 17 bases left between them. In DNA form, the CDR3 reads TGTGCCAGCAGTTTTTTGGGCCTTTGGCCAGACGAGCAGTACTTC. This codes for CASSFLGLWPDEQYF.

The table lists this clonotype with a few counts. CDR3 in DNA: TGTGCCAGCAGTCCCGGCGGGGCAGGGGTCACTGAAGCTTTCTTT. Translating gives CASSPGGAGVTEAFF. V is TRBV11-2 and J is TRBJ1-1; the D gene is possibly TRBD1 (6 bases). V lost 6 bases and J 4 bases, leaving 18 bases between the germline ends. CDR3 length equals 15 residues. Germline lookup yields CDR1 SGHAT and CDR2 FQNNGV.